The T cell receptor beta chain described here comes from a study of blood T cells in healthy people across ages. Overall study findings and caveats: Roughly linearly, TCR beta diversity per million T cells fell as age increased.

The study recruited healthy Caucasian donors from Russia who were aged about 6 to 90. A second PCR, run for roughly 7 to 12 cycles, used a sample-barcoded 5' primer plus a J-beta primer mix. The authors tagged each cDNA molecule using a template-switch adaptor with 12 random nucleotides. Every sample gave at least 3 million paired-end reads containing CDR3. In TCRdb, the 5' RACE reads were re-called with MiXCR into one record per CDR3 protein. The profile shows hundreds of thousands of distinct CDR3 sequences, more than 40% of them singletons. With respect to this clonotype: Its antigen is unknown.

This CDR3 spans 11 amino acids. Deletions cut 8 bases from V and 10 bases from J, with 14 bases between. CDR1 and CDR2 (germline): MNHEY, SVGAGI. This TCR was sampled from a man between 60 and 70 years old in good health. The specimen was blood. The J gene is TRBJ1-2, the V gene TRBV6-5; no clear D gene. CDR3 in amino acids: CASFSLGDYTF. Written as DNA, the CDR3 is TGTGCCAGCTTCTCCCTGGGAGACTACACCTTC.